This T cell receptor (beta chain) was sequenced during a study of T cells in Graves' hyperthyroidism and ophthalmopathy. Regarding the study as a whole: Most expanded thyroid clonotypes above 0.001 recurred in blood. A model using 13 V-J features told ophthalmopathy apart from stable hyperthyroidism.

The diagnostic basis comprised clinical symptoms, serum thyroxine and TRAb, thyroid ultrasound and orbital computed tomography. Isolation of PBMCs was performed on around 10 ml fresh peripheral blood. The length of the CDR3 is 13 residues. V lost 4 bases, J lost 7 bases, and 8 bases stayed unmatched. Germline CDR1 is SGHRS and CDR2 is YFSETQ. RNA transcripts provided the source from which TCR beta CDR3 regions were amplified. HTBI primers were used for first-round RT-PCR of the TCR CDR3. TCRdb called the multiplex PCR reads again in MiXCR, with one record for every CDR3 protein. The data hold around 350,000 distinct CDR3 sequences, with 15% to 20% observed a single time. For this clonotype: Its antigen is as yet unknown.

The sample taken for sequencing was blood. The chain couples TRBV5-1 to TRBJ2-7, with 7 bases identical to TRBD1. The clonotype comes from a woman aged 18-30 years with Graves' hyperthyroidism. CDR3 residues: CASSRDRVREQYF. The CDR3 DNA reads TGCGCCAGCAGCCGAGACAGGGTAAGAGAGCAGTACTTC.